This T cell receptor (beta chain) originates from a study of graft-versus-host responses after intestinal transplantation. Study-level information: Isolated intestinal, liver-intestinal, or multivisceral transplants were what recipients had. Each patient got anti-thymocyte globulin induction, then tacrolimus and steroids for roughly 3 years. Overall study findings and caveats: Levels of circulating GvH clones at their peak were associated with early post-transplant HvG declines. The recipient marrow held GvH clones, and some of them showed up first in ileum or blood.

TCRdb's table, derived via immunoSEQ multiplex PCR, lists solely in-frame clones and lacks some. Of more than 50,000 clones listed, roughly nine tenths were seen once; the top ten hold over 4.5%. Concerning this clone: Its antigen is not known.

The CDR3 spans 15 residues. Germline trimming cut 6 bases from V and 5 bases from J; bases unmatched to any gene: 10. Germline CDR1 is LNHDA and CDR2 is SQIVND (reference sequence). The chain has TRBV19 and TRBJ1-1; 9 bases align to TRBD1. The material sequenced was PBMCs, taken 650 to 670 days after intestinal transplant. The source of this sequence is a human patient who received an intestinal transplant, so some T cells may come from the graft donor. The CDR3 region has the DNA TGTGCCAGTAGCAGTGAACAGGGGGCGCGAACTGAAGCTTTCTTT. Translation: CASSSEQGARTEAFF.